This T cell receptor beta chain derives from a study of human CD8 memory T cell subsets. Study-wide findings and caveats: Stem-like memory and precursor exhausted T cell repertoires had very little in common with each other.

Progenitor exhausted-like CD8+ memory cells (TPEX) were CCR7+ PD-1+ TIGIT+. Extraction of RNA, which was performed with an RNeasy Mini Kit, drew on duplicate vials of over 120,000 sorted CD8+ T cells per subset. As regards this clonotype: The antigen remains undetermined.

This CDR3 spans 13 amino acids. Germline CDR1 reads SNHLY; CDR2 reads FYNNEI. Libraries targeted TCR beta using 5' RACE with UMIs. Reprocessing the 5' RACE reads, TCRdb reports a single entry for every CDR3 protein and omits DNA. In all, the sample yields about 6,700 distinct CDR3 sequences. The TCR comes from a human donor in good health. The chain employs TRBV2 and TRBJ2-7; TCRdb proposes TRBD1, but this gene call is untestable without DNA. The sequenced material came from CD8+ T cells from PBMCs. This chain's CDR3 is CASSEEGPYEQYF.